The T cell receptor (beta chain) under discussion was sequenced for a study of OX40 agonist ivuxolimab in advanced cancers. Study details: Two cutaneous melanoma patients and one hepatocellular carcinoma patient, three in all, had partial responses.

Turning to this clone: The target antigen is unknown.

The method was immunoSEQ multiplex PCR; TCRdb's version includes in-frame clones alone and lacks a portion of them. This table has roughly 76,000 clones, about 85% appearing once. Trimming removed 3 bases from V and 0 bases from J, with 2 bases in between. The V gene's germline CDR1 is DFQATT and CDR2 SNEGSKA (reference sequence). The CDR3 totals 11 residues. Broader study findings: Certain nonresponding patients likewise had low normalized T-cell clonal expansion.

This clonotype was obtained from an adult with an advanced solid tumor such as melanoma, head and neck, liver or kidney cancer. The material sequenced was CD4+ or CD8+ T cells sorted from blood, taken in a trial of the OX40 agonist ivuxolimab. The genes are TRBV20-1 and TRBJ2-5; unclear D gene. CDR3 residues: CSARYQETQYF. The DNA for the CDR3 is TGCAGTGCTAGGTACCAAGAGACCCAGTACTTC.